Below are 14 T cell receptor beta chains sequenced from a single sample in a study of blood T cell repertoires in COVID-19. Some clones are missing from TCRdb's copy, which holds only in-frame ones; the method was immunoSEQ multiplex PCR. The sample records over 150,000 clones, roughly 87% being singletons. The sequencing sample was made of peripheral blood. Every receptor here comes from an older woman who had recovered from COVID-19.

The V call is TRBV5-1, the J call TRBJ2-5; 7 bases line up with TRBD2. The J segment lost 5 bases and the V segment lost 0 bases, leaving 4 bases of the junction unmatched. Germline CDR1 is SGHRS and CDR2 is YFSETQ. The CDR3 runs to 14 residues. DNA for the CDR3: TGCGCCAGCAGCTTGGCGGGGGGAAGGGAGACCCAGTACTTC. Its translation is CASSLAGGRETQYF.

The chain is built from TRBV6-5 and TRBJ1-5; D is undetermined. The ends were cut back, 6 bases at V and 6 bases at J, with 12 bases in the middle. The germline V gene encodes CDR1 MNHEY and CDR2 SVGAGI. The CDR3 covers 13 residues. This chain's CDR3 is CASRTQLGQPQHF. CDR3 DNA sequence: TGTGCCAGCAGGACACAGCTCGGTCAGCCCCAGCATTTT.

This clone was seen only once. The rearrangement joins TRBV3-1 (or the pseudogene TRBV3-2) to TRBJ1-2, with D unclear. Germline V CDR1 and CDR2: LGHDT, YNNKEL (reference sequence). CDR3 length: 14 amino acids. With 1 base removed from V and 2 bases from J, the gap between germline ends came to 8 bases. CDR3 sequence reads: CASSQGRGNYGYTF. CDR3 DNA sequence: TGTGCCAGCAGCCAAGGAAGAGGGAACTATGGCTACACCTTC.

V usage is TRBV5-1 and J usage is TRBJ2-3; 14 bases align to TRBD2. Trimming took 3 bases from V and 2 from J; bases not matched to a gene: 5. CDR1 is SGHRS, CDR2 YFSETQ, per germline. CDR3 length: 17 amino acids. The CDR3 loop reads CASSSGLAGGPTDTQYF. Here the CDR3 DNA reads TGCGCCAGCAGCTCTGGACTAGCGGGGGGCCCCACAGATACGCAGTATTTT.

The genes are TRBV7-9 and TRBJ2-7; 9 bases are shared with TRBD1. The V gene's germline CDR1 is SEHNR and CDR2 FQNEAQ (reference sequence). V lost 4 bases, J lost 3 bases, and 7 bases stayed unmatched. This CDR3 has 15 amino acids. The CDR3 loop reads CASSYPGTGHYEQYF. CDR3 bases: TGTGCCAGCAGCTACCCCGGGACAGGGCACTACGAGCAGTACTTC.

The rearrangement joins TRBV24-1 to TRBJ2-1; weak D call: TRBD1 (6 bases). Trimming removed 6 bases at V and 7 bases at J, with 18 bases between. CDR3 length: 15 amino acids. CDR1 is KGHDR and CDR2 is SFDVKD in the germline V gene. CDR3 protein: CATSQNQDRNNEQFF. The CDR3 DNA reads as TGTGCCACCAGTCAAAACCAGGACAGAAATAATGAGCAGTTCTTC.

The chain joins TRBV5-1 to TRBJ2-5; tentatively, D is TRBD1 (5 bases). Between the trimmed V and J ends, which lost 4 bases and 4 bases, there was a span of 11 bases. The CDR3 sequence is 13 residues long. Germline V gene sequence: CDR1 SGHRS, CDR2 YFSETQ. CDR3 in amino acids: CASSIDSRETQYF. CDR3 DNA sequence: TGCGCCAGCAGCATAGACAGCCGAGAGACCCAGTACTTC.

This clone was detected only once. The chain is built from TRBV5-1 and TRBJ2-3, with D uncertain. Germline CDR1 and CDR2: SGHRS and YFSETQ. Trimming took 3 bases from V and 4 from J, leaving 6 bases between them. The CDR3 totals 12 residues. The CDR3 DNA sequence: TGCGCCAGCAGCTCTGAGGCAGATACGCAGTATTTT. This gives the protein CASSSEADTQYF.

The rearrangement uses TRBV4-1 and TRBJ1-5, with TRBD1 matching 7 bases. Per the germline V gene, CDR1 is MGHRA and CDR2 is YSYEKL. The CDR3 totals 15 residues. V trimming: 3 bases; J trimming: 9 bases; junction bases outside the gene matches: 11. The CDR3 loop is CASSQVRDSVWPQHF. In DNA form, the CDR3 reads TGCGCCAGCAGCCAGGTCCGGGACAGCGTCTGGCCCCAGCATTTT.

V is TRBV19 and J is TRBJ2-3, with 10 bases aligning to TRBD2. The CDR3 totals 16 residues. From germline, CDR1 is LNHDA and CDR2 SQIVND (reference sequence). V shed 1 base, J shed 1 base, and the junction held 2 bases outside the gene matches. Here the CDR3 DNA reads TGTGCCAGTAGTATAGGGCTAGCGGGGGGCACAGATACGCAGTATTTT. It codes for CASSIGLAGGTDTQYF.

CDR3: CASSLTASYEQYF. The CDR3 bases are TGCGCCAGCAGCCTGACAGCTAGCTACGAGCAGTACTTC. The chain couples TRBV4-1 to TRBJ2-7; TRBD1 might be the D (5 bases). Germline V gene sequence: CDR1 MGHRA, CDR2 YSYEKL. The CDR3 is made up of 13 amino acids. V shed 4 bases and J shed 3 bases, with 10 bases lying between them.

J is TRBJ1-4 and V is TRBV5-1, with 7 bases aligning to TRBD1. The V gene end was trimmed by 1 base and the J gene end by 0 bases; junction bases not matched to a gene: 9. Germline V lookup: CDR1 SGHRS, CDR2 YFSETQ. The CDR3 is 18 residues long. The CDR3 here is CASSLYGTVSPTNEKLFF. Here the CDR3 DNA reads TGCGCCAGCAGCTTGTATGGGACAGTAAGCCCAACTAATGAAAAACTGTTTTTT.

In its sample, this clone was seen a few times. V gene TRBV28 combines with J gene TRBJ1-2; D call uncertain. The ends were cut back, 7 bases at V and 4 bases at J, with 4 bases in the middle. Per germline, CDR1 MDHEN and CDR2 SYDVKM. The CDR3 sequence is 10 residues long. The CDR3 DNA follows: TGTGCCAGCAAGCTCTATGGCTACACCTTC. Amino acid sequence: CASKLYGYTF.

The chain has TRBV24-1 and TRBJ2-1; 11 bases are a match to TRBD1. The CDR3 totals 16 residues. Germline lookup yields CDR1 KGHDR and CDR2 SFDVKD. Trimming at V came to 4 bases and at J to 8 bases, leaving 9 bases not matched to a gene. CDR3 sequence (DNA): TGTGCCACCAGTGACCCTGGGGACAGGGGGGTCGATGAGCAGTTCTTC. This translates into CATSDPGDRGVDEQFF.